This TCR beta chain emerged from a study of early T cells in non-severe SARS-CoV-2 infection. Study outcomes and limitations: Anti-spike CD8 responses were favored by VDJdb matching, which missed private and CD4 specificities.

The J segment lost 3 bases and the V segment lost 1 base, leaving 2 bases of the junction unmatched. Germline assignment: CDR1 SGHRS and CDR2 YFSETQ. This CDR3 contains 15 residues. This clonotype was found a few times. Antigen unknown. Molecules of cDNA were individually given unique molecular identifiers that were attached to them. TCRdb itself ran the 5' RACE reads through MiXCR, one entry per CDR3 protein. Of about 21,000 distinct CDR3 sequences listed, approximately 5.8% are singletons. This sequence originates from an adult who was a healthcare worker with PCR-confirmed SARS-CoV-2 infection or an uninfected control (not recorded which). Sequencing used whole blood, obtained at baseline. This sequence joins TRBV5-1 and TRBJ2-2, with 8 bases identical to TRBD1. CDR3 coding DNA: TGCGCCAGCAGCTTGCAGGGGGCCGACACCGGGGAGCTGTTTTTT. As protein: CASSLQGADTGELFF.